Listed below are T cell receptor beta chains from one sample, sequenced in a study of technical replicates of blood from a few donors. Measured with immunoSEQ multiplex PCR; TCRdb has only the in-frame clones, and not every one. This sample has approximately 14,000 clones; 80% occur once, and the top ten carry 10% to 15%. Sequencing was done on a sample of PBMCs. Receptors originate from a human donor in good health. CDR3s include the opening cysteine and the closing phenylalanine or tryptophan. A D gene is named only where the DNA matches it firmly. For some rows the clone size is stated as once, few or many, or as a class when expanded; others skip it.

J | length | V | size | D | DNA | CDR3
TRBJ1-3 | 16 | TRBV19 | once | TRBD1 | TGTGCCAGTAGTATTTGGACAGGCGGCTCTGGAAACACCATATATTTT | CASSIWTGGSGNTIYF
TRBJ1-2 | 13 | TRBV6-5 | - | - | TGTGCCAGCTACGATTCGGGGAACTATGGCTACACCTTC | CASYDSGNYGYTF
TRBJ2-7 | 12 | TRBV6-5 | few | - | TGTGCCAGCAGTTACGCGGGGGCCGAGCAGTACTTC | CASSYAGAEQYF
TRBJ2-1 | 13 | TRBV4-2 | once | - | TGTGCCAGCAGCCAAGTCTCTGACAATGAGCAGTTCTTC | CASSQVSDNEQFF
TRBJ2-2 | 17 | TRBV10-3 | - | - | TGTGCCATCAGTGAGTCGGGAGCAGGGGTTAACACCGGGGAGCTGTTTTTT | CAISESGAGVNTGELFF
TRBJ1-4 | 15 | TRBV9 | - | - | TGTGCCAGCAGCGCCGGACAGACCTATAATGAAAAACTGTTTTTT | CASSAGQTYNEKLFF
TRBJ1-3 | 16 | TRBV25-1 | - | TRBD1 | TGTGCCAGCAGTGCCACAGCACAGGGGACTGGAAACACCATATATTTT | CASSATAQGTGNTIYF
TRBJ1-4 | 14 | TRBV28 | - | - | TGTGCCAGTATTCAGGCGTCAACTAATGAAAAACTGTTTTTT | CASIQASTNEKLFF
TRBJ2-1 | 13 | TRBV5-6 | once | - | TGTGCCAGCAGCTTGGGTCCAGGCGATGAGCAGTTCTTC | CASSLGPGDEQFF
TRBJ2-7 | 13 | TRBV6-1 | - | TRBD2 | TGTGCCAGCGGACTAGCGGGAGGTAACGAGCAGTACTTC | CASGLAGGNEQYF
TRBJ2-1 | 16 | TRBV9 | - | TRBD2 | TGTGCCAGCAGCGTAGGTGGACTAGCGACCACCAATGAGCAGTTCTTC | CASSVGGLATTNEQFF
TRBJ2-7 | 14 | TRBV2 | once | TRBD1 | TGTGCCAGCGCCGCCGCGACAGGGGTTTACGAGCAGTACTTC | CASAAATGVYEQYF
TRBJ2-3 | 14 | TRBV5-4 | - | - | TGTGCCAGCAGCTTGTTACACGGAGAGGATACGCAGTATTTT | CASSLLHGEDTQYF
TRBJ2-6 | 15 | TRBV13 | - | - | TGTGCCAGCAGGACAGGCCCCTCTGGGGCCAACGTCCTGACTTTC | CASRTGPSGANVLTF
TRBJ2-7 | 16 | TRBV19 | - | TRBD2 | TGTGCCAGTAGTATAACGGTAGCGGGAGATCTCTACGAGCAGTACTTC | CASSITVAGDLYEQYF
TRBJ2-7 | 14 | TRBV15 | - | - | TGTGCCACCAGCAGAGACAGGGGGGCCTACGAGCAGTACTTC | CATSRDRGAYEQYF
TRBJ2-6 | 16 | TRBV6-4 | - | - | TGTGCCAGCAGTGAGGAGGGGGCAGGTGGGGCCAACGTCCTGACTTTC | CASSEEGAGGANVLTF
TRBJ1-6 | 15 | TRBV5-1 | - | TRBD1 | TGCGCCAGCAGCCAGACAGGGGGGGCAAATTCACCCCTCCACTTT | CASSQTGGANSPLHF
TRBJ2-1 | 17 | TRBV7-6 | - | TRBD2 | TGTGCCAGCAGCTTAGCCGCCAGCGGGAGCTCCTACAATGAGCAGTTCTTC | CASSLAASGSSYNEQFF
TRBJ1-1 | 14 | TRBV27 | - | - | TGTGCCAGCAGTTCCCGAAGGGGAGGCACTGAAGCTTTCTTT | CASSSRRGGTEAFF
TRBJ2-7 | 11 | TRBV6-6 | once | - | TGTGCCAGCAGTTATACATACGAGCAGTACTTC | CASSYTYEQYF
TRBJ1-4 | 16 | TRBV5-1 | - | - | TGCGCCAGCAGCAATACCCACCGCCTGGGCAGGGAAAAACTGTTTTTT | CASSNTHRLGREKLFF
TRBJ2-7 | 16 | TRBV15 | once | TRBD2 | TGTGCCACCAGCATCGGGGGGACTAGCGGGATCTACGAGCAGTACTTC | CATSIGGTSGIYEQYF
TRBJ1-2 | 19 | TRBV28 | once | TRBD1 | TGTGCCAGCAGTTCCGGGACAGGTACTAAGACGAACCCTAACTATGGCTACACCTTC | CASSSGTGTKTNPNYGYTF
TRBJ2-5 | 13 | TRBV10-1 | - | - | TGCGCCAGCAGTATTGGAGGGCAAGAGACCCAGTACTTC | CASSIGGQETQYF
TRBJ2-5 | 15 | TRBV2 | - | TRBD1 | TGTGCCAGCAGTGAACGTTGGGGCAGGGGGGAGACCCAGTACTTC | CASSERWGRGETQYF
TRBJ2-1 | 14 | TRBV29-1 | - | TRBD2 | TGCAGCGCCGTAACTAGCGGAGGCTACAATGAGCAGTTCTTC | CSAVTSGGYNEQFF
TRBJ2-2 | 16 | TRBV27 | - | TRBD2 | TGTGCCAGCAGTTTTGTGGGACTAGCGGTTTCCGGGGAGCTGTTTTTT | CASSFVGLAVSGELFF
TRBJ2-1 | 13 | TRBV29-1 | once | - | TGCAGCGGGTGGAAGACGGGCTACAATGAGCAGTTCTTC | CSGWKTGYNEQFF
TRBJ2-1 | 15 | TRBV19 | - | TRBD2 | TGTGCCAGTAGTATCGGGGGGACGGTCTGGAATGAGCAGTTCTTC | CASSIGGTVWNEQFF
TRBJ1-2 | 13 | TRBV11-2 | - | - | TGTGCCAGCAGCTTAGGAGGACAGTATGGCTACACCTTC | CASSLGGQYGYTF
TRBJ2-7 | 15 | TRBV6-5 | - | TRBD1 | TGTGCCAGCAGCACCGGGACAGGGTTAATCTACGAGCAGTACTTC | CASSTGTGLIYEQYF
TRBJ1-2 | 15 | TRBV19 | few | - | TGTGCCAGTAGTATAGGAGGTACGGATAACTATGGCTACACCTTC | CASSIGGTDNYGYTF
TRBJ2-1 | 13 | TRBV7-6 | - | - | TGTGCCAGCAGCTTAGCTGGGGGCGGTGAGCAGTTCTTC | CASSLAGGGEQFF
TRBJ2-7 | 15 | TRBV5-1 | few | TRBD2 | TGCGCCAGCAGCGGGACTAGCGGGAGCTCCTACGAGCAGTACTTC | CASSGTSGSSYEQYF
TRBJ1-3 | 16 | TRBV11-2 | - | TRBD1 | TGTGCCAGCAGCTTCCCGGACAGGGACGGTCTCGGCACCATATATTTT | CASSFPDRDGLGTIYF
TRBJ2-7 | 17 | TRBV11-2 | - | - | TGTGCCAGCACTTCGTCTAGGGGCAGGGAAATATCGGGCGAGCAGTACTTC | CASTSSRGREISGEQYF
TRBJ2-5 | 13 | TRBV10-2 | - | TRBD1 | TGCGCCAGCGGGGGACAGGGGACGGAGACCCAGTACTTC | CASGGQGTETQYF
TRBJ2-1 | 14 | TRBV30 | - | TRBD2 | TGTGCCTGGAGTTGGAGCGGGAGTTACAATGAGCAGTTCTTC | CAWSWSGSYNEQFF
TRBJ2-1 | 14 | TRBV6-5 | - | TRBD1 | TGTGCCAGCAGTTACGGGACAGGGACCAATGAGCAGTTCTTC | CASSYGTGTNEQFF
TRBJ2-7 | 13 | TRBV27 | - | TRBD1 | TGTGCCAGCAGTTACAGGGGCTCCTACGAGCAGTACTTC | CASSYRGSYEQYF
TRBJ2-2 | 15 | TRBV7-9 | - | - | TGTGCCAGCAGCTTAGGCAGCGCGAACACCGGGGAGCTGTTTTTT | CASSLGSANTGELFF
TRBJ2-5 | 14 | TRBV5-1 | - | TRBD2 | TGCGCCAGCAGCTCCGGACTAGGCCAAGAGACCCAGTACTTC | CASSSGLGQETQYF
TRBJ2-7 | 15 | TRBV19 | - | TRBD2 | TGTGCCAGCCAGATTAGCGGGAGCCCACGCTACGAGCAGTACTTC | CASQISGSPRYEQYF
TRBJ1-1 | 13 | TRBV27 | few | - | TGTGCCAGCAGTTTTCCAGGGAACACTGAAGCTTTCTTT | CASSFPGNTEAFF
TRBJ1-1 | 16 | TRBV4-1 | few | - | TGCGCCAGCAGCCAAGTGGACATGGGTTTTAGTACTGAAGCTTTCTTT | CASSQVDMGFSTEAFF
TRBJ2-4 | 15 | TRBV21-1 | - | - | TGTGCCACCTCCTTGCAGGAGGGGAGGAAAAACATTCAGTACTTC | CATSLQEGRKNIQYF